The rows below give T cell receptor beta chains drawn from one sample of a study of blood T cell repertoires in COVID-19. Generated by immunoSEQ multiplex PCR, the TCRdb table keeps only in-frame clones and is missing some. The sample consists of about 70,000 clones, more than 75% of them appearing once. What was sequenced was peripheral blood. These TCRs come from a human donor in a cohort sampled during active COVID-19. Each CDR3 is given with its conserved first and last residue. The D gene is left open where the match is weak. Some rows mark clone size as missing; the rest say once, few, many or name a class of expanded clone.

j_call	clone_size	v_call	cdr3_length	d_call	cdr3_nt	cdr3_aa
TRBJ2-3	.	TRBV6-6	17	.	TGTGCCAGCAGTCGCTCCAGCGAGGGAGGGGGGACTCCAAAGCAGTATTTT	CASSRSSEGGGTPKQYF
TRBJ1-3	.	TRBV12-3/TRBV12-4	13	.	TGTGCCAGCAGTTTTGAGGGGGTGAACACCATATATTTT	CASSFEGVNTIYF
TRBJ2-4	.	TRBV25-1	18	.	TGTGCCAGCAGTGGGGGAATGACAGACACCCTAGCCAAAAACATTCAGTACTTC	CASSGGMTDTLAKNIQYF
TRBJ1-5	.	TRBV2	16	TRBD1	TGTGCCAGCAGGAGAATGCCGGGACAGGGGGGTCAGCCCCAGCATTTT	CASRRMPGQGGQPQHF
TRBJ2-5	.	TRBV28	14	TRBD2	TGTGCCAGCAGGCTAGCGGGGGGTGAAGAGACCCAGTACTTC	CASRLAGGEETQYF
TRBJ1-5	.	TRBV12-3/TRBV12-4	13	.	TGTGCCAGCAGTTTAGCATCTCATCAGCCCCAGCATTTT	CASSLASHQPQHF
TRBJ1-1	.	TRBV4-2	17	TRBD1	TGTGCCAGCAGCCAGGAAGACAGGGGGTTTGGCGACACTGAAGCTTTCTTT	CASSQEDRGFGDTEAFF
TRBJ2-2	.	TRBV7-6	14	TRBD2	TGTGCCAGCAGCTTTGGTCGGGGGGAGGGGAAGCTGTTTTTT	CASSFGRGEGKLFF
TRBJ2-1	.	TRBV28	19	TRBD2	TGTGCCAGCAGTTTCCTTACTACCGGGACTAGCGGGGTATACAATGAGCAGTTCTTC	CASSFLTTGTSGVYNEQFF
TRBJ1-1	.	TRBV5-1	16	TRBD1	TGCGCCAGCAGCTTGGTCGGGACAGGTGAGAACACTGAAGCTTTCTTT	CASSLVGTGENTEAFF
TRBJ2-7	.	TRBV5-4	15	TRBD1	TGTGCCAGCAGCCAGGACAGGGGTAAGCCCTACGAGCAGTACTTC	CASSQDRGKPYEQYF
TRBJ1-1	.	TRBV9	14	TRBD1	TGTGCCAGCAGCGAGGGACAGGGGACGTCTGAAGCTTTCTTT	CASSEGQGTSEAFF
TRBJ2-1	once	TRBV19	15	TRBD1	TGTGCCAGTAACCGGGACAGCCAACGATACAATGAGCAGTTCTTC	CASNRDSQRYNEQFF
TRBJ1-4	.	TRBV28	15	.	TGTGCCAGCAGTTCGGCCGGCGGGGGCAATGAAAAACTGTTTTTT	CASSSAGGGNEKLFF
TRBJ2-3	.	TRBV5-6	15	.	TGTGCCAGCAGCCTCGTTACGGGTAGCGCAGATACGCAGTATTTT	CASSLVTGSADTQYF
TRBJ2-5	.	TRBV29-1	11	TRBD1	TGCAGCGGCTACAGGGGGGAGACCCAGTACTTC	CSGYRGETQYF
TRBJ1-5	.	TRBV30	15	.	TGTGCCTGGAGTGTGGGGACTATCAGCAATCAGCCCCAGCATTTT	CAWSVGTISNQPQHF
TRBJ1-2	.	TRBV6-2/TRBV6-3	15	.	TGTGCCAGCAGTCAATCAGGGGCGCAAGGGTATGGCTACACCTTC	CASSQSGAQGYGYTF
TRBJ2-7	.	TRBV15	15	.	TGTGCCACCAGCAGAGGAGGGGGAAGGGCCTACGAGCAGTACTTC	CATSRGGGRAYEQYF
TRBJ2-5	.	TRBV10-3	15	TRBD2	TGTGCCATCCGGGGGGGGCAGGGTGGCCCCGAGACCCAGTACTTC	CAIRGGQGGPETQYF
TRBJ2-3	.	TRBV7-3	15	TRBD2	TGTGCCAGCAGCCCCTTAGCGGGTGGAGCAGATACGCAGTATTTT	CASSPLAGGADTQYF
TRBJ2-1	.	TRBV7-6	18	TRBD2	TGTGCCAGCAGCTTATACGATGGGAGGGGTAGCTCCTACAATGAGCAGTTCTTC	CASSLYDGRGSSYNEQFF
TRBJ2-5	.	TRBV6-6	14	.	TGTGCCAGCAGTTACGGAACGATACAGGAGACCCAGTACTTC	CASSYGTIQETQYF
TRBJ1-5	.	TRBV6-5	14	.	TGTGCCAGCAGCAGAACTCCGGAGGCCCAGCCCCAGCATTTT	CASSRTPEAQPQHF
TRBJ2-2	.	TRBV18	16	TRBD2	TGTGCCAGCTCAACCCGACTAGCGGAGAACACCGGGGAGCTGTTTTTT	CASSTRLAENTGELFF
TRBJ2-2	.	TRBV7-6	14	.	TGTGCCAGCAGCCCCCTCCCCAGAACCGGGGAGCTGTTTTTT	CASSPLPRTGELFF
TRBJ2-1	once	TRBV4-1	17	.	TGCGCCAGCAGCCAAGAAGGAGGAGGTTGGACCTACAATGAGCAGTTCTTC	CASSQEGGGWTYNEQFF
TRBJ1-1	few	TRBV3-1/TRBV3-2	12	.	TGTGCCAGCACAGGGTCAAGCCCTGAAGCTTTCTTT	CASTGSSPEAFF
TRBJ1-6	.	TRBV23-1	18	.	TGCGCCAGCAGTCAATCGAAAGAGGAAGTACCCTATAATTCACCCCTCCACTTT	CASSQSKEEVPYNSPLHF
TRBJ2-7	once	TRBV9	15	TRBD2	TGTGCCAGCACCAAGCGCCTAGCGGGGGACTCCGAGCAGTACTTC	CASTKRLAGDSEQYF
TRBJ1-3	.	TRBV5-1	14	.	TGCGCCAGCAGCTCAGCGGGACCCACAAACACCATATATTTT	CASSSAGPTNTIYF
TRBJ2-7	.	TRBV6-6	15	TRBD1	TGTGCCAGCAGTTACTCGGGACAGGGGGCCTACGAGCAGTACTTC	CASSYSGQGAYEQYF
TRBJ2-3	once	TRBV18	15	TRBD1	TGTGCCAGCTCAACACAGGGGGCGCGGGCAGATACGCAGTATTTT	CASSTQGARADTQYF
TRBJ2-2	.	TRBV10-2	15	TRBD1	TGCGCCAGCAGCGGGGACAGGAAAAACACCGGGGAGCTGTTTTTT	CASSGDRKNTGELFF
TRBJ2-3	.	TRBV5-1	16	TRBD2	TGCGCCAGCAGCTTGGGACTAGCCCTAGCCACAGATACGCAGTATTTT	CASSLGLALATDTQYF
TRBJ1-1	.	TRBV19	14	.	TGTGCCAGTAGTATGCCGGAGGGCTACACTGAAGCTTTCTTT	CASSMPEGYTEAFF
TRBJ2-5	once	TRBV4-3	13	.	TGCGCCAGCAGCCTTCGACTAGAAGAGACCCAGTACTTC	CASSLRLEETQYF
TRBJ1-5	.	TRBV5-6	16	TRBD1	TGTGCCAGCAGCTTCAAGACAGGGTCCAGCAATCAGCCCCAGCATTTT	CASSFKTGSSNQPQHF
TRBJ1-2	once	TRBV18	14	.	TGTGCCAGCTCACCACCGGCCAGAACCTATGGCTACACCTTC	CASSPPARTYGYTF
TRBJ1-4	.	TRBV4-2	14	TRBD1	TGTGCCAGCAGCCTCGGACAGGCTAATGAAAAACTGTTTTTT	CASSLGQANEKLFF
TRBJ2-7	.	TRBV6-6	15	TRBD1	TGTGCCAGCAGTTATGAGGGACAGGGGTTCTACGAGCAGTACTTC	CASSYEGQGFYEQYF
TRBJ1-5	.	TRBV6-7	13	.	TGTGCCAGCAGTCACAGGGATGATCAGCCCCAGCATTTT	CASSHRDDQPQHF
TRBJ2-5	.	TRBV6-1	19	TRBD2	TGTGCCAGCAGTGAACTCCGGGCGGGGGGGCCGTCGTCCCAAGAGACCCAGTACTTC	CASSELRAGGPSSQETQYF
TRBJ2-2	.	TRBV5-1	14	.	TGCGCCAGCAGTAGCCAGGGTTACACCGGGGAGCTGTTTTTT	CASSSQGYTGELFF
TRBJ1-2	.	TRBV7-2	16	.	TGTGCCAGCAGCTTAGCCTCGACAGACTCTACCTATGGCTACACCTTC	CASSLASTDSTYGYTF
TRBJ2-5	.	TRBV29-1	11	.	TGCAGCGTTAAGCCGGGGGAGACCCAGTACTTC	CSVKPGETQYF
TRBJ1-3	.	TRBV5-5	17	TRBD1	TGTGCCAGCAGCCCGGGACAGGGGTTTCTCTCTGGAAACACCATATATTTT	CASSPGQGFLSGNTIYF
TRBJ2-7	.	TRBV7-9	17	TRBD2	TGTGCCAGCAGCCGCGGTGGGGCGGGGGGGCACTCCTACGAGCAGTACTTC	CASSRGGAGGHSYEQYF